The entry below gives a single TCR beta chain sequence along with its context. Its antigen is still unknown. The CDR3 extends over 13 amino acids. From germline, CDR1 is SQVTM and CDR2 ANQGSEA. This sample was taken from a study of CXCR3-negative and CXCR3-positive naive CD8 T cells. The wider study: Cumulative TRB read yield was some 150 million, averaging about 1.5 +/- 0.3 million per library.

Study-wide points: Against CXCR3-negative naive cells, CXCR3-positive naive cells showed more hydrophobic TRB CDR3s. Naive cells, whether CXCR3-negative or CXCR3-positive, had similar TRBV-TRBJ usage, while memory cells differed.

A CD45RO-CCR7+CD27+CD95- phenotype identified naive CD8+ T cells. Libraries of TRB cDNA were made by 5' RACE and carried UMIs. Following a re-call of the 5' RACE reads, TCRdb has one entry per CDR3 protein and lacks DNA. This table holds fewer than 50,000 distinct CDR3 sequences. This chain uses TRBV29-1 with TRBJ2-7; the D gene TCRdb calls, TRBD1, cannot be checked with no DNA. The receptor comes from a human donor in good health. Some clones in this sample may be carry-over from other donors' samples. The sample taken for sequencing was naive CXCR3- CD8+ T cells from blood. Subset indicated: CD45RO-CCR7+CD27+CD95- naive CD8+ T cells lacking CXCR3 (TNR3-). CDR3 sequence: CSALGQGGYEQYF.